This TCR beta chain was identified in a study of cytotoxic CD8 clonotypes in ibrutinib-treated CLL. Study-level findings and limits: Whereas clonality rose at ibrutinib response, it declined toward baseline at progression. Patients showed higher baseline clonality than age-matched healthy donors, and it tracked circulating CD8+ T-cell counts.

Deep sequencing aimed at 1 in 200,000 to 1 in 1 million T cells' resolution. TCRdb's copy holds only in-frame clones and misses some; the assay was immunoSEQ multiplex PCR. The sample lists 100,000 to 150,000 clones, approximately 83% occurring once. A note on this clone: Its antigen remains unidentified.

The germline gives CDR1 MNHEY, CDR2 SVGAGI. Trimming pared 6 bases from V and 5 bases from J, leaving 19 bases between. The CDR3 has 15 residues. The genes are TRBV6-5 and TRBJ1-1; D is unclear. Sample: PBMCs, taken after 24 months of ibrutinib treatment. This receptor was taken from a human donor with chronic lymphocytic leukemia. CDR3 in DNA: TGTGCCAGCAGCCTTGCTTCCGGGTTTGGTACTGAAGCTTTCTTT. As protein: CASSLASGFGTEAFF.